Described below is a single TCR beta chain sequence and its context. Its antigen is not known. These data belong to a study of T cell repertoires in cytomegalovirus infection. Study-wide background: Researchers turned to recently identified HLA-C-restricted CMV epitopes as well as well-studied HLA-B-restricted ones. CMV infection plus the matching HLA type was flagged by public TCR beta signatures. Points from the study as a whole: Summed public TCR beta family frequency identified CMV carriers bearing the relevant HLA. Dominating the ex vivo response were TCR beta clonotypes that were CMV-specific and HLA-C-restricted.

TCRdb redid the calling of the reads with MiXCR, one entry per CDR3 protein. The sample holds 830,000 or so distinct CDR3 sequences, around a third seen once. This clonotype originated in a human donor in good health (CMV status not recorded). Some clones in this sample may be carry-over from other donors' samples. The sample consisted of cultured CD8+ T cells from PBMCs, taken from culture after CMV antigen stimulation.

CDR3 DNA: TGTGCCAGCAGCTCTTATGACAGCTATGGCTACACCTTC. Translation gives CASSSYDSYGYTF. V is TRBV7-3 and J is TRBJ1-2, with D possibly matching TRBD1 (5 bases). This CDR3 contains 13 residues. V dropped 4 bases and J dropped 4 bases, with 10 bases sitting between them. The germline CDR1 and CDR2 sequences are SGHTA and FQGTGA.